These T cell receptor beta chains were read from a single sample in a study of control samples from healthy donors and cancer patients. Only in-frame clones appear in the TCRdb table, and some are missing; sequencing was by immunoSEQ multiplex PCR. The table shows around 140,000 clones, with approximately 93% occurring only once. Sequencing input: blood. The origin of the receptors is a man younger than 35 in good health. Each CDR3 is given with its conserved first and last residue. Fields, in order: D gene, clone size, J gene, V gene, CDR3 protein, CDR3 DNA. The D gene is left open where the match is weak. Size is omitted from some rows. Given values are once, few, many or a class for expanded clones.

-,few,TRBJ1-2,TRBV7-2,CASSLIHPGYGYTF,TGTGCCAGCAGCTTAATACACCCCGGCTATGGCTACACCTTC
-,-,TRBJ1-1,TRBV6-5,CASSYPPYTEAFF,TGTGCCAGCAGTTACCCCCCCTACACTGAAGCTTTCTTT
TRBD2,once,TRBJ2-7,TRBV19,CASRASGGIAYEQYF,TGTGCCAGTAGGGCTAGCGGGGGGATTGCCTACGAGCAGTACTTC
TRBD1,-,TRBJ2-7,TRBV7-9,CASSGQGVHEQYF,TGTGCCAGCAGCGGACAGGGGGTCCACGAGCAGTACTTC
-,-,TRBJ1-2,TRBV24-1,CATSDFPRAGGYTF,TGTGCCACCAGTGATTTCCCCAGGGCTGGGGGCTACACCTTC
TRBD2,-,TRBJ2-3,TRBV4-3,CASSRQRGSSTDTQYF,TGCGCCAGCAGCCGACAGCGGGGTTCTAGCACAGATACGCAGTATTTT
-,-,TRBJ1-2,TRBV6-5,CASSPRTGYGYTF,TGTGCCAGCAGTCCTCGGACGGGTTATGGCTACACCTTC
-,-,TRBJ2-1,TRBV7-9,CASSFGGTNEQFF,TGTGCCAGCAGCTTTGGGGGGACGAATGAGCAGTTCTTC
TRBD2,-,TRBJ2-7,TRBV5-1,CASSFSGPFKSYEQYF,TGCGCCAGCAGCTTTAGCGGGCCATTCAAATCCTACGAGCAGTACTTC
TRBD2,-,TRBJ2-5,TRBV19,CATQGREKETQYF,TGTGCCACCCAAGGGCGGGAGAAAGAGACCCAGTACTTC
-,-,TRBJ1-2,TRBV4-1,CASSQEFVTGLSGGYTF,TGCGCCAGCAGCCAAGAATTTGTCACAGGGCTATCAGGAGGCTACACCTTC
-,-,TRBJ1-5,TRBV19,CASTGTAYQPQHF,TGTGCCAGCACCGGGACCGCATATCAGCCCCAGCATTTT
-,-,TRBJ1-4,TRBV29-1,CSAAGSPTNEKLFF,TGCAGCGCTGCGGGGTCTCCAACTAATGAAAAACTGTTTTTT
-,-,TRBJ2-1,TRBV4-2,CASKMDVARNEQFF,TGTGCCAGCAAAATGGACGTCGCGCGCAATGAGCAGTTCTTC
TRBD2,-,TRBJ2-1,TRBV29-1,CSVRGTSGRETYNEQFF,TGCAGCGTTCGAGGGACTAGCGGGAGGGAAACCTACAATGAGCAGTTCTTC
TRBD1,-,TRBJ2-1,TRBV24-1,CATSEGDRGIFQFIEQFF,TGTGCCACCAGTGAGGGTGACAGGGGGATTTTCCAATTTATCGAGCAGTTCTTC
-,-,TRBJ1-1,TRBV12-3/TRBV12-4,CASSRGLNTEAFF,TGTGCCAGCAGTAGGGGCCTGAACACTGAAGCTTTCTTT
TRBD2,-,TRBJ2-7,TRBV30,CAWSVWGLSGSSYEQYF,TGTGCCTGGAGTGTGTGGGGCCTGAGCGGGAGCTCCTACGAGCAGTACTTC
TRBD1,-,TRBJ1-4,TRBV4-1,CASSLRTGTGAEKLFF,TGCGCCAGCAGCTTACGAACCGGGACAGGGGCTGAAAAACTGTTTTTT
-,-,TRBJ2-3,TRBV10-3,CAISESMGEDTQYF,TGTGCCATCAGTGAGTCGATGGGAGAAGATACGCAGTATTTT
-,-,TRBJ1-1,TRBV3-1/TRBV3-2,CASSLQPFSGTEAFF,TGTGCCAGCAGCCTCCAACCCTTTTCGGGCACTGAAGCTTTCTTT
-,-,TRBJ2-3,TRBV7-9,CASSLVGTQYF,TGTGCCAGCAGCTTAGTTGGTACGCAGTATTTT
TRBD1,-,TRBJ2-5,TRBV5-4,CASSWGQGQETQYF,TGTGCCAGCAGCTGGGGACAGGGCCAAGAGACCCAGTACTTC
TRBD1,-,TRBJ2-1,TRBV27,CASSYDRGGEQFF,TGTGCCAGCAGTTACGACAGGGGCGGTGAGCAGTTCTTC
-,few,TRBJ2-7,TRBV2,CASSDEGTSIYEQYF,TGTGCCAGCAGTGACGAGGGGACTTCTATCTACGAGCAGTACTTC
-,once,TRBJ2-7,TRBV11-2,CASSTGLGDEQYF,TGTGCCAGCAGCACAGGGCTTGGGGACGAGCAGTACTTC
-,-,TRBJ1-3,TRBV3-1/TRBV3-2,CASSHTSNSGNTIYF,TGTGCCAGCAGCCATACTTCGAACTCTGGAAACACCATATATTTT
TRBD2,-,TRBJ2-5,TRBV27,CASRLAGWETQYF,TGTGCCAGCAGATTAGCGGGGTGGGAGACCCAGTACTTC
TRBD2,-,TRBJ2-1,TRBV5-1,CASSFSGRAGNEQFF,TGCGCCAGCAGCTTCAGCGGGAGGGCCGGCAATGAGCAGTTCTTC
TRBD1,-,TRBJ2-7,TRBV9,CASKPGQGHQEQYF,TGTGCCAGCAAGCCGGGACAGGGGCATCAGGAGCAGTACTTC
-,-,TRBJ1-1,TRBV30,CAWSGQPGTEAFF,TGTGCCTGGAGTGGCCAGCCGGGGACTGAAGCTTTCTTT
-,-,TRBJ2-2,TRBV6-1,CASSERALELFF,TGTGCCAGCAGTGAACGGGCCTTGGAGCTGTTTTTT
-,-,TRBJ2-3,TRBV4-1,CASSQVGVHADTQYF,TGCGCCAGCAGCCAAGTGGGGGTGCACGCAGATACGCAGTATTTT
-,-,TRBJ2-7,TRBV2,CASSDFPQTYEQYF,TGTGCCAGCAGTGATTTCCCCCAAACCTACGAGCAGTACTTC
-,-,TRBJ2-7,TRBV5-4,CASSVGSYEQYF,TGTGCCAGCAGCGTGGGGTCCTACGAGCAGTACTTC
TRBD2,-,TRBJ2-7,TRBV6-5,CASSRPGGGEQYF,TGTGCCAGCAGCCGACCGGGGGGAGGCGAGCAGTACTTC
-,-,TRBJ1-1,TRBV7-9,CASSLWTGRGNTEAFF,TGTGCCAGCAGCTTATGGACGGGGAGAGGAAACACTGAAGCTTTCTTT
-,-,TRBJ1-1,TRBV23-1,CASSQWARELNTEAFF,TGCGCCAGCAGTCAATGGGCCCGGGAATTGAACACTGAAGCTTTCTTT
-,once,TRBJ2-1,TRBV11-3,CASSPDRAGTYNEQFF,TGTGCCAGCAGCCCAGACCGGGCAGGGACCTACAATGAGCAGTTCTTC
TRBD1,-,TRBJ1-1,TRBV7-9,CASSWDRTNTEAFF,TGTGCCAGCAGCTGGGACAGAACGAACACTGAAGCTTTCTTT
-,-,TRBJ1-1,TRBV13,CASSRFIAVLGNTEAFF,TGTGCCAGCAGCCGATTTATTGCCGTCCTAGGGAACACTGAAGCTTTCTTT
-,once,TRBJ1-1,TRBV25-1,CASSGGQWTEAFF,TGTGCCAGCAGTGGTGGACAGTGGACTGAAGCTTTCTTT
-,-,TRBJ2-3,TRBV6-5,CASSRSGDTQYF,TGTGCCAGCAGCCGCAGTGGAGATACGCAGTATTTT